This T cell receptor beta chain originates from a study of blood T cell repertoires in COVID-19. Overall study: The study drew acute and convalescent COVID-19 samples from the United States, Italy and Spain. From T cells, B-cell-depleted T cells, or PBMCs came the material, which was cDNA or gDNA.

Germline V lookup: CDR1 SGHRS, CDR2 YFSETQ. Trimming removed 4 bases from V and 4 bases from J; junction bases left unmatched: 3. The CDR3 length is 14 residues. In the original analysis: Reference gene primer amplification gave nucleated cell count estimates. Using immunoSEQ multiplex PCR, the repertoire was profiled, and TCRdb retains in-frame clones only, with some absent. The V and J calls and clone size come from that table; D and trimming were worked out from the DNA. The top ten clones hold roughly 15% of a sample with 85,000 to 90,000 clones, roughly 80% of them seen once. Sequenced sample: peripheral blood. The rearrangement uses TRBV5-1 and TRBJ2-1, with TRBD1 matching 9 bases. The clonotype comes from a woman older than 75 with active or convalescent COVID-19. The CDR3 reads CASSRDRVYNEQFF. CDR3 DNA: TGCGCCAGCAGCAGGGACAGGGTTTACAATGAGCAGTTCTTC.